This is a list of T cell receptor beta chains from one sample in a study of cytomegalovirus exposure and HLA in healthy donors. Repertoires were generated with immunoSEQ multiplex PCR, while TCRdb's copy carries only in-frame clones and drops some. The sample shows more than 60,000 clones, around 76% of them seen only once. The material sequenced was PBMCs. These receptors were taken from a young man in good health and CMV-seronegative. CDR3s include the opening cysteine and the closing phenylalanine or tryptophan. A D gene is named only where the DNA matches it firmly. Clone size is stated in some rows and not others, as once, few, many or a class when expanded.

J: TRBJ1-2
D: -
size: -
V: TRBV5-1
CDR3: CASSLGEGDGYTF
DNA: TGCGCCAGCAGCCTGGGGGAAGGGGATGGCTACACCTTC

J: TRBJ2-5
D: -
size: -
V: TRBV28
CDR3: CASSQHQIQETQYF
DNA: TGTGCCAGCAGTCAACACCAAATCCAAGAGACCCAGTACTTC

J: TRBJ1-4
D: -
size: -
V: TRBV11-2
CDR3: CASNRVLNEKLFF
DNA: TGTGCCAGCAACAGGGTTCTTAATGAAAAACTGTTTTTT

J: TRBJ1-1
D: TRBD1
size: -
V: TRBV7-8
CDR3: CASGRDRVNTEAFF
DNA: TGTGCCAGCGGGAGGGACAGGGTGAACACTGAAGCTTTCTTT

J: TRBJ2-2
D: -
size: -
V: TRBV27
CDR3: CASSLGGYTGELFF
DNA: TGTGCCAGCAGTTTAGGCGGATACACCGGGGAGCTGTTTTTT

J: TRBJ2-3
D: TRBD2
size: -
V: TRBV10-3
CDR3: CAIRGGGADSTDTQYF
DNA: TGTGCCATCAGGGGCGGGGGGGCCGATAGCACAGATACGCAGTATTTT

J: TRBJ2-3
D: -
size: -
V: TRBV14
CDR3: CASSPGSLSTDTQYF
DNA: TGTGCCAGCAGCCCGGGGTCCCTCAGCACAGATACGCAGTATTTT

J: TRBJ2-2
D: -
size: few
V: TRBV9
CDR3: CASSVVETGPGTGELFF
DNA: TGTGCCAGCAGCGTAGTAGAGACAGGCCCAGGCACCGGGGAGCTGTTTTTT

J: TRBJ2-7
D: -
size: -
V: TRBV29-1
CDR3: CSVEGVDSRIGYEQYF
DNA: TGCAGCGTTGAAGGGGTAGACTCGAGAATCGGCTACGAGCAGTACTTC

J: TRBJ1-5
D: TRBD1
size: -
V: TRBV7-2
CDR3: CASSTQPGQGTRPQHF
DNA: TGTGCCAGCAGCACCCAACCGGGACAGGGGACGAGGCCCCAGCATTTT

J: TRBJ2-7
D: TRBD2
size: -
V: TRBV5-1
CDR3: CASSKGTSGAKHEQYF
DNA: TGCGCCAGCAGCAAAGGGACTAGCGGGGCTAAGCACGAGCAGTACTTC

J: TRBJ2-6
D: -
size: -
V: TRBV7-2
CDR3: CASSGGGSGANVLTF
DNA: TGTGCCAGCAGCGGGGGAGGATCTGGGGCCAACGTCCTGACTTTC

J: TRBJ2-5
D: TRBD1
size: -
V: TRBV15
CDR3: CATNAGQGETQYF
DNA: TGTGCCACCAACGCAGGACAGGGAGAGACCCAGTACTTC

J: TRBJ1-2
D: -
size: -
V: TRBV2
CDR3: CASRPPFGGGYGYTF
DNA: TGTGCCAGCAGACCCCCTTTTGGGGGGGGCTATGGCTACACCTTC

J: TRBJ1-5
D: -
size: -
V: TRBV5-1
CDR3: CASSFSDHRESNQPQHF
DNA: TGCGCCAGCAGCTTCTCTGACCATCGGGAGAGCAATCAGCCCCAGCATTTT

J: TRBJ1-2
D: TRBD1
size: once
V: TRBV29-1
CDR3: CSVDGTGSSNYGYTF
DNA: TGCAGCGTTGATGGGACAGGGAGTTCTAACTATGGCTACACCTTC

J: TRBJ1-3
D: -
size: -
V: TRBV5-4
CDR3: CASNDGDSGNTIYF
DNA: TGTGCCAGCAACGACGGGGACTCTGGAAACACCATATATTTT